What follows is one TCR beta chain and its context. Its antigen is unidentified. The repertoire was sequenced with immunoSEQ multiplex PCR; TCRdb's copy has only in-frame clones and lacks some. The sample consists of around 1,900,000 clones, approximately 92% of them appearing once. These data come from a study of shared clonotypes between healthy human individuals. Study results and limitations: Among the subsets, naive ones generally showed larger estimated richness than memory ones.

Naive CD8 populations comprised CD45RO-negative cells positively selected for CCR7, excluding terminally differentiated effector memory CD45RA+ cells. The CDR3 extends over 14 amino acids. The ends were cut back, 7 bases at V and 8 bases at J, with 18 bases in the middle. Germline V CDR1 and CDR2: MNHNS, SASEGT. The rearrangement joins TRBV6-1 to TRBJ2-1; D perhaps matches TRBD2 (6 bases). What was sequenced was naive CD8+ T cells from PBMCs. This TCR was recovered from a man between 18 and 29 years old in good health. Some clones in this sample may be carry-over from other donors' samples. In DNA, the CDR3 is TGTGCCAGCACTCGATTAGCGGAGGGGTATGAGCAGTTCTTC. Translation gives CASTRLAEGYEQFF.